A selection of T cell receptor beta chains follows, all from one sample in a study of PD-1 blockade in classical Hodgkin lymphoma. The protocol was immunoSEQ multiplex PCR, while the TCRdb copy is restricted to in-frame clones and leaves out a portion. The sample records roughly 100,000 clones, 89% being singletons. The sequenced sample was peripheral blood mononuclear cells (PBMCs), obtained before the fourth cycle of nivolumab. These TCRs come from a human donor with classical Hodgkin lymphoma. Each CDR3 is given with its conserved first and last residue. The order of the fields is V gene, CDR3 length, CDR3 protein.

>TRBV11-2|16
CASSSDTGLGANVLTF
>TRBV10-1|14
CASSESVRGNEQFF
>TRBV6-6|14
CASLRDRVHDTQYF
>TRBV19|17
CASSALPGRGDRYEQYF
>TRBV2|13
CASSAVCNEKLFF
>TRBV14|14
CASSQDVGRHEQYF
>TRBV5-1|14
CASSTGDSTDTQYF
>TRBV9|13
CASSVAGRHTQYF
>TRBV5-4|15
CASSPGQGADEKLFF
>TRBV11-2|17
CASEPGLAGGPIGELFF
>TRBV30|18
CAASGLAGSYVSGDTQYF
>TRBV14|12
CASSLRGNEQFF
>TRBV6-1|16
CASSVLPTGQSTEAFF